Below are 9 T cell receptor beta chains sequenced from a single sample in a study of radiotherapy plus CTLA-4 blockade in lung cancer. Produced via immunoSEQ multiplex PCR; TCRdb's table is partial and in-frame only. Here the sample spans some 100,000 clones, about 85% being singletons. The source was peripheral blood, collected from a patient treated with radiotherapy plus ipilimumab. These receptor sequences come from a human donor with non-small cell lung cancer that progressed on radiotherapy plus ipilimumab.

The chain is built from TRBV19 and TRBJ2-2; TRBD2 matches at 10 bases. This CDR3 has 16 residues. Germline CDR1 LNHDA, CDR2 SQIVND (reference sequence). The J segment lost 7 bases and the V segment lost 5 bases, leaving 10 bases of the junction unmatched. In DNA, the CDR3 is TGTGCCAGTAGTCCACAGCGGGAGGGCGTCGGCGGGGAGCTGTTTTTT. It translates to CASSPQREGVGGELFF.

The rearrangement uses TRBV11-2 and TRBJ2-2, with D perhaps TRBD1 (6 bases). The CDR3 has 13 residues. The V gene lost 1 base and the J gene lost 6 bases, with 6 bases spanning the gap. CDR1 SGHAT and CDR2 FQNNGV come from the germline V gene. DNA of the CDR3: TGTGCCAGCAGCTTAGCAGGGGCCGGGGAGCTGTTTTTT. The encoded protein is CASSLAGAGELFF.

This chain joins TRBV18 and TRBJ1-4; 7 nucleotides match TRBD1. Germline CDR1 KGHSH, CDR2 LQKENI. The CDR3 totals 17 residues. The J segment lost 2 bases and the V segment lost 6 bases, leaving 12 bases of the junction unmatched. The CDR3 DNA reads TGTGCCAGCTCTGGGACAGCCCCCGGCCTGACTAATGAAAAACTGTTTTTT. As protein: CASSGTAPGLTNEKLFF.

In its sample, this clone was seen a few times. The chain employs TRBV28 and TRBJ2-7; the D gene is possibly TRBD2 (7 bases). The CDR3 extends over 12 amino acids. Per the germline V gene, CDR1 is MDHEN and CDR2 is SYDVKM. The V end was cut by 8 bases, the J end by 5 bases, with 13 bases between. The CDR3 DNA reads TGTGCCAGCGGGGGGGGCCTCAACGAGCAGTACTTC. It translates to CASGGGLNEQYF.

This clone turned up a few times. The chain has TRBV7-3 and TRBJ1-6; D is perhaps TRBD1 (6 bases). Trimming pared 2 bases from V and 8 bases from J, leaving 7 bases between. This CDR3 region has 13 residues. CDR1 and CDR2 (germline): SGHTA, FQGTGA. CDR3 DNA: TGTGCCAGCAGCTTAGGACAGTATTCACCCCTCCACTTT. Encoded protein: CASSLGQYSPLHF.

The chain links TRBV7-2 to TRBJ1-1; no firm D call. Between the trimmed V and J ends, which lost 10 bases and 3 bases, there was a span of 9 bases. In germline, CDR1 is SGHTA, CDR2 FQGNSA. The CDR3 is 11 amino acids. CDR3 region: CATAMYTEAFF. In nucleotides, the CDR3 is TGTGCCACCGCGATGTACACTGAAGCTTTCTTT.

This sequence joins TRBV5-4 and TRBJ1-2; no clear D. V lost 5 bases and J 8 bases, leaving 19 bases between the germline ends. From germline, CDR1 is SGHNT and CDR2 YYREEE (reference sequence). The CDR3 is 14 amino acids. The CDR3 here is CASRSDTDPPGYTF. CDR3 nucleotides: TGTGCCAGCAGGAGCGACACGGACCCCCCGGGCTACACCTTC.

This clone occurred many times. This rearrangement joins TRBV7-9 to TRBJ1-3; D unresolved. V was trimmed by 0 bases and J by 0 bases, leaving 0 bases between them. The CDR3 loop spans 13 amino acids. Germline V gene lookup returns CDR1 SEHNR and CDR2 FQNEAQ (reference sequence). This chain's CDR3 is CASSLASGNTIYF. The CDR3 bases are TGTGCCAGCAGCTTAGCCTCTGGAAACACCATATATTTT. The variable domain in full, completed from reference TRBV7-9 and TRBJ1-3, reads DTGVSQNPRHKITKRGQNVTFRCDPISEHNRLYWYRQTLGQGPEFLTYFQNEAQLEKSRLLSDRFSAERPKGSFSTLEIQRTEQGDSAMYLCASSLASGNTIYFGEGSWLTVV.

J is TRBJ1-4 and V is TRBV2; D remains ambiguous. The V end lost 8 bases, the J end lost 0 bases, and 1 base lay between the germline ends. CDR1 SNHLY and CDR2 FYNNEI come from the germline V gene. The CDR3 covers 11 residues. The CDR3 is CASATNEKLFF. In DNA form, the CDR3 reads TGTGCCAGCGCAACTAATGAAAAACTGTTTTTT.